The 24 T cell receptor beta chains below were found in one sample sequenced in a study of blood T cell repertoires in COVID-19. TCRdb keeps only in-frame clones here, not all; method: immunoSEQ multiplex PCR. Of about 210,000 clones listed, around four fifths were seen once; the top ten hold under 3.5%. The specimen sequenced was peripheral blood. The receptors shown here come from a man aged 50 to 59 with active or convalescent COVID-19.

The CDR3 coding sequence is TGTGCCAGCATTCCCACTTGGGGGGTTCAAGGCACAGATACGCAGTATTTT. As protein: CASIPTWGVQGTDTQYF. The chain joins TRBV28 to TRBJ2-3; possible D gene TRBD2, 6 bases. Germline V lookup: CDR1 MDHEN, CDR2 SYDVKM. The CDR3 contains 17 residues. Trimming removed 7 bases at V and 1 base at J, with 21 bases between.

The chain employs TRBV10-1 and TRBJ2-1, with D uncertain. V was trimmed by 0 bases and J by 7 bases, leaving 4 bases between them. The CDR3 covers 12 residues. The V gene's germline CDR1 is WNHNN and CDR2 SYGVQD (reference sequence). This chain's CDR3 is CASSESSNEQFF. The CDR3 bases are TGCGCCAGCAGTGAGTCGTCGAATGAGCAGTTCTTC.

The V call is TRBV10-3, the J call TRBJ2-1; tentatively, D is TRBD2 (5 bases). Trimming took off 2 bases at V and 7 bases at J, with 18 bases between the two ends. The germline V gene encodes CDR1 ENHRY and CDR2 SYGVKD. The CDR3 is made up of 16 amino acids. The CDR3 is CAISEGPGNDRNEQFF. The DNA for the CDR3 is TGTGCCATCAGTGAGGGTCCGGGAAATGATCGGAATGAGCAGTTCTTC.

The rearrangement uses TRBV5-4 and TRBJ2-1; TRBD2 matches at 7 bases. Per the germline V gene, CDR1 is SGHNT and CDR2 is YYREEE (reference sequence). This CDR3 region has 15 residues. After removal of 1 base from V and 4 bases from J, the junction contained 5 bases not matched to a gene. The CDR3 DNA reads TGTGCCAGCAGCTTGTGGCTGGGAGGGTACAATGAGCAGTTCTTC. Translated, it gives CASSLWLGGYNEQFF.

J is TRBJ1-1 and V is TRBV5-1; possible D gene TRBD1, 6 bases. Germline lookup yields CDR1 SGHRS and CDR2 YFSETQ. The germline V and J ends were trimmed by 4 bases and 5 bases, with 12 bases remaining between them. The CDR3 totals 13 residues. CDR3 loop: CASSPRGATEAFF. CDR3 DNA sequence: TGCGCCAGCAGCCCGCGGGGGGCGACTGAAGCTTTCTTT.

CDR3 in amino acids: CASSPSSSGRANEQFF. The CDR3 DNA sequence: TGTGCCAGCAGTCCAAGTTCTAGCGGGAGGGCCAATGAGCAGTTCTTC. The chain recombines TRBV2 with TRBJ2-1; 12 bases align to TRBD2. CDR3 length equals 16 residues. CDR1 is SNHLY, CDR2 FYNNEI, per germline. The V segment lost 5 bases and the J segment 6 bases; nucleotides outside the gene matches: 8. Variable domain in full (rest from reference TRBV2 and TRBJ2-1): EPEVTQTPSHQVTQMGQEVILRCVPISNHLYFYWYRQILGQKVEFLVSFYNNEISEKSEIFDDQFSVERPDGSNFTLKIRSTKLEDSAMYFCASSPSSSGRANEQFFGPGTRLTVL.

The chain couples TRBV7-2 to TRBJ1-2, with D unresolved. CDR3 length: 15 residues. CDR1 is SGHTA, CDR2 FQGNSA, per germline. V shed 1 base and J shed 4 bases, with 13 bases lying between them. This CDR3 reads CASSLGQRLSYGYTF. The CDR3 DNA reads TGTGCCAGCAGCTTAGGACAAAGGTTAAGCTATGGCTACACCTTC.

The chain links TRBV30 to TRBJ2-5, with 7 nucleotides matching TRBD2. This CDR3 contains 14 residues. The V and J ends lost 4 bases and 4 bases, in that order; junction bases with no gene match: 9. From germline, CDR1 is GTSNPN and CDR2 SVGIG (reference sequence). This chain's CDR3 is CAWNPRGRGETQYF. The CDR3 region has the DNA TGTGCCTGGAACCCTCGGGGGAGGGGAGAGACCCAGTACTTC.

This chain joins TRBV4-2 and TRBJ2-3; 11 nucleotides align to TRBD2. The length of the CDR3 is 17 residues. V lost 0 bases to trimming and J lost 3 bases; unmatched junction nucleotides: 5. The germline gives CDR1 LGHNA, CDR2 YNFKEQ. CDR3 in amino acids: CASSQDLTSGATDTQYF. The CDR3 DNA reads TGTGCCAGCAGCCAAGATCTGACTAGCGGGGCGACAGATACGCAGTATTTT.

This clone appeared once. The chain uses TRBV30 and TRBJ2-3; 8 nucleotides line up with TRBD2. CDR3 size: 17 residues. Per germline, CDR1 GTSNPN and CDR2 SVGIG (reference sequence). The trim removed 1 base at V and 3 bases at J, leaving 12 bases unmatched. Written as DNA, the CDR3 is TGTGCCTGGAGTGGCACGGGAGGGCCCTCGAGGACAGATACGCAGTATTTT. Its translation: CAWSGTGGPSRTDTQYF. The full variable domain, rest sourced from reference TRBV30 and TRBJ2-3, is SQTIHQWPATLVQPVGSPLSLECTVEGTSNPNLYWYRQAAGRGLQLLFYSVGIGQISSEVPQNLSASRPQDRQFILSSKKLLLSDSGFYLCAWSGTGGPSRTDTQYFGPGTRLTVL.

A single count supports this clone. The rearrangement uses TRBV28 and TRBJ2-1; 7 positions agree with TRBD2. Germline CDR1 is MDHEN and CDR2 is SYDVKM. This CDR3 has 14 residues. V shed 10 bases and J 3 bases; nucleotides not matched to a gene: 9. CDR3: CAISVQRDYNEQFF. CDR3 bases: TGTGCCATCTCGGTGCAGCGGGACTACAATGAGCAGTTCTTC.

V is TRBV6-5 and J is TRBJ2-5, with D perhaps TRBD1 (5 bases). This CDR3 contains 12 residues. Looked up from germline, CDR1 is MNHEY and CDR2 is SVGAGI. The V gene lost 5 bases and the J gene lost 11 bases, with 15 bases spanning the gap. The CDR3: CASSPIDSSQYF. The CDR3 bases are TGTGCCAGCAGTCCAATCGACAGTTCTCAGTACTTC.

V gene TRBV5-6 combines with J gene TRBJ1-2; weak D call: TRBD1 (5 bases). Germline assignment: CDR1 SGHDT and CDR2 YYEEEE. Trimming shortened V by 0 bases and J by 7 bases, and 13 bases separated the two germline ends. The CDR3 is 14 amino acids. The CDR3 DNA is TGTGCCAGCAGCTTGGTGCAGGGAACTCGTGGCTACACCTTC. As protein: CASSLVQGTRGYTF.

The chain employs TRBV5-6 and TRBJ1-4, with a possible D match to TRBD1 (6 bases). The CDR3 loop spans 17 amino acids. V lost 2 bases and J 0 bases, leaving 14 bases between the germline ends. The germline V gene has CDR1 SGHDT and CDR2 YYEEEE. The DNA of the CDR3 is TGTGCCAGCAGCTTATTTCAGGGGTCTGCAACTAATGAAAAACTGTTTTTT. Encoded protein: CASSLFQGSATNEKLFF.

J is TRBJ2-1 and V is TRBV10-3; 13 positions agree with TRBD2. This CDR3 contains 14 residues. Germline CDR1 is ENHRY and CDR2 is SYGVKD. J was trimmed by 7 bases and V by 10 bases; bases with no gene match: 7. This CDR3 is CATTPGLAGNEQFF. CDR3 DNA: TGTGCCACTACTCCGGGACTAGCGGGAAATGAGCAGTTCTTC.

Here the CDR3 DNA reads TGCAGCGTTTCCCGGTTCTATGGCTACACCTTC. It codes for CSVSRFYGYTF. This chain links TRBV29-1 with TRBJ1-2; no reliable D call. This CDR3 contains 11 residues. Germline CDR1 SQVTM, CDR2 ANQGSEA. V gave up 5 bases and J gave up 4 bases, with 8 bases separating them.

The chain carries TRBV9 and TRBJ2-5; D is possibly TRBD1 (6 bases). Trimming pared 3 bases from V and 5 bases from J, leaving 11 bases between. The CDR3 covers 13 residues. Germline V gives CDR1 SGDLS, CDR2 YYNGEE. The CDR3 protein is CASSAGVWETQYF. The CDR3 DNA reads as TGTGCCAGCAGCGCAGGGGTTTGGGAGACCCAGTACTTC.

The chain employs TRBV6-2 or TRBV6-3 and TRBJ2-7; D perhaps matches TRBD2 (5 bases). The V and J ends lost 5 bases and 9 bases respectively, with 11 bases between them. Germline loops: CDR1 MNHEY, CDR2 SVGEGT. This CDR3 region has 11 residues. The CDR3 DNA reads TGTGCCAGCAGTCGCGGGCAGACGCAGTACTTC. It is translated as CASSRGQTQYF.

The gene calls are TRBV3-1 (or the pseudogene TRBV3-2) and TRBJ1-1; 7 positions agree with TRBD1. The CDR3 has 16 amino acids. With V trimmed by 4 bases and J by 4 bases, 12 bases remained unmatched. CDR1 is LGHDT, CDR2 YNNKEL, per germline (reference sequence). CDR3 bases: TGTGCCAGCAGCCCTTCCACAGGGGCTGGGGGCACTGAAGCTTTCTTT. Translated: CASSPSTGAGGTEAFF.

This clone was seen only a few times. The chain couples TRBV30 to TRBJ1-2, with a tentative D call TRBD1 (5 bases). Germline V gene sequence: CDR1 GTSNPN, CDR2 SVGIG (reference sequence). Trimming stripped 8 bases from V and 8 bases from J, with 18 bases between. This CDR3 spans 12 amino acids. The CDR3 nucleotides are TGTGCCGTAGGAAGCAGGGCGGAGGGCTACACCTTC. Translating it yields CAVGSRAEGYTF.

This clone was recorded many times. The chain employs TRBV7-3 and TRBJ2-5; TRBD1 is a possible D gene (6 bases). V was cut by 4 bases and J by 1 base, with 13 bases left in between. Germline CDR1 is SGHTA and CDR2 is FQGTGA. CDR3 length equals 15 residues. The CDR3 here is CASSSAGGLQETQYF. For the CDR3, the DNA is TGTGCCAGCAGCTCGGCTGGGGGCCTCCAAGAGACCCAGTACTTC.

The chain employs TRBV18 and TRBJ2-7; 9 nucleotides agree with TRBD1. The J segment lost 2 bases and the V segment lost 5 bases, leaving 16 bases of the junction unmatched. In germline, CDR1 is KGHSH, CDR2 LQKENI. This CDR3 is 18 amino acids long. CDR3 amino acids: CASSAGTGFLAATYEQYF. DNA for the CDR3: TGTGCCAGCTCAGCCGGGACAGGGTTCCTAGCGGCGACCTACGAGCAGTACTTC.

The rearrangement uses TRBV14 and TRBJ2-1; TRBD2 is a possible D gene (5 bases). V was trimmed by 0 bases and J by 10 bases, leaving 10 bases between them. Germline CDR1 SGHDN, CDR2 FVKESK. The CDR3 length is 13 residues. Here the CDR3 reads CASSQDLGSEQFF. DNA for the CDR3: TGTGCCAGCAGCCAAGATTTGGGGAGCGAGCAGTTCTTC.

The rearrangement joins TRBV19 to TRBJ1-5, with D hard to call. This CDR3 spans 13 amino acids. Trimming cost V 3 bases and J 3 bases, with 6 bases left between them. Germline CDR1 reads LNHDA; CDR2 reads SQIVND (reference sequence). CDR3 sequence (DNA): TGTGCCAGTAGTATCGAGTTCAATCAGCCCCAGCATTTT. It yields the protein CASSIEFNQPQHF.